This T cell receptor beta chain was found in a study of molecular identifiers for immune sequencing clone quantification. Study-wide context: RNA from roughly 20,000 or 100,000 naive CD8 cells was split five ways in replicates, with four sequenced.

This clonotype was recorded many times. Antigen specificity is unknown. The authors sorted naive CD8 T cells as CD8+CD4-CCR7+CD45RA+. General study results and limits: Clonotypes topping 20 RNA copies carried over 98% of effector molecules but under 1% of naive ones.

With listed TCR primers and previously described methods, bulk TCR libraries were prepared. Via MiXCR, TCRdb re-called the PCR reads, giving one row per CDR3 protein. The table records 79,000 or so distinct CDR3 sequences, around a quarter of them present only once. This receptor was taken from a human donor in good health. Some libraries in this study had Jurkat cell RNA spiked in. Sequencing was performed on naive CD8+ T cells from blood, with Jurkat cell RNA spiked in. Subset: FACS-sorted CD8+CD4-CCR7+CD45RA+ naive T cells.

The CDR3, as DNA: TGCGCCAGCAGCTGGGGAACCCAAGAGACCCAGTACTTC. This translates into CASSWGTQETQYF. The chain links TRBV5-1 to TRBJ2-5; the D is unclear. This CDR3 comprises 13 residues. Germline-derived CDR1 and CDR2 are SGHRS and YFSETQ. With 3 bases removed from V and 1 base from J, the gap between germline ends came to 7 bases.